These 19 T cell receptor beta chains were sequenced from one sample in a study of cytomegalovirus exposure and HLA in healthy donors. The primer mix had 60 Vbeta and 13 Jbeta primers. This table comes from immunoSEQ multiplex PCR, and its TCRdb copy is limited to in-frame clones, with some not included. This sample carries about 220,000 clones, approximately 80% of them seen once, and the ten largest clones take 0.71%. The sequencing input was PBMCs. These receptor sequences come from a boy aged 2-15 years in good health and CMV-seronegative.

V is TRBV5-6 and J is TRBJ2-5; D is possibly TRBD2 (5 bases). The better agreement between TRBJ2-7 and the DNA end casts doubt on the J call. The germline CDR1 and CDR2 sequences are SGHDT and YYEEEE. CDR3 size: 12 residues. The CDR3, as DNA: TGTGCCAGCAGCGGGGAGTTCCACGAGCAGTACTTC. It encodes CASSGEFHEQYF.

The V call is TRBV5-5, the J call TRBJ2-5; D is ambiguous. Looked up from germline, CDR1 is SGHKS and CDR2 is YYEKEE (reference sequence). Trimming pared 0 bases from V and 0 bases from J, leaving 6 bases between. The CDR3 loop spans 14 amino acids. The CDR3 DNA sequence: TGTGCCAGCAGCTTGGGGCAGAACCAAGAGACCCAGTACTTC. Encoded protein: CASSLGQNQETQYF. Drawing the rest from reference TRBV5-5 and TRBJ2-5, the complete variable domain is DAGVTQSPTHLIKTRGQQVTLRCSPISGHKSVSWYQQVLGQGPQFIFQYYEKEERGRGNFPDRFSARQFPNYSSELNVNALLLGDSALYLCASSLGQNQETQYFGPGTRLLVL.

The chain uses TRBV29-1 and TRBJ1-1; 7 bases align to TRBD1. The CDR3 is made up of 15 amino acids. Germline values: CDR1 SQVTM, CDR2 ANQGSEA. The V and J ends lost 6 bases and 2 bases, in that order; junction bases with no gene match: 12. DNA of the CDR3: TGCAGCGTCTTAGCAAAGGGGACAGCAAACACTGAAGCTTTCTTT. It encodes CSVLAKGTANTEAFF. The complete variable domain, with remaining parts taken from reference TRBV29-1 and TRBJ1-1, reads SAVISQKPSRDICQRGTSLTIQCQVDSQVTMMFWYRQQPGQSLTLIATANQGSEATYESGFVIDKFPISRPNLTFSTLTVSNMSPEDSSIYLCSVLAKGTANTEAFFGQGTRLTVV.

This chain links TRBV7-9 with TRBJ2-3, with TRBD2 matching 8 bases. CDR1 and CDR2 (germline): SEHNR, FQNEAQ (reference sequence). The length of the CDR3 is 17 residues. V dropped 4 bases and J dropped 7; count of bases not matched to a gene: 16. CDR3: CASSSLVAGSYRNTQYF. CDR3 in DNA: TGTGCCAGCAGCTCGCTCGTAGCGGGGAGTTATCGGAATACGCAGTATTTT.

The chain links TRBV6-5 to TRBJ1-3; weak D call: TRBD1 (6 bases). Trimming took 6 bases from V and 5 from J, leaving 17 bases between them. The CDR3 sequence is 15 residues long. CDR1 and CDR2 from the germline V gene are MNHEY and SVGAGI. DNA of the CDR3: TGTGCCAGCAGCCGCGAGGGGGGGGCTAGAAACACCATATATTTT. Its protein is CASSREGGARNTIYF.

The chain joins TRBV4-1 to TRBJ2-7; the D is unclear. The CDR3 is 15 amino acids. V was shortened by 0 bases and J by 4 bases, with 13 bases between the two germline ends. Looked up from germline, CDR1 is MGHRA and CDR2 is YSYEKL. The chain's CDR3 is CASSQDKYLNYEQYF. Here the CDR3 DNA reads TGCGCCAGCAGCCAAGATAAGTACTTGAATTACGAGCAGTACTTC.

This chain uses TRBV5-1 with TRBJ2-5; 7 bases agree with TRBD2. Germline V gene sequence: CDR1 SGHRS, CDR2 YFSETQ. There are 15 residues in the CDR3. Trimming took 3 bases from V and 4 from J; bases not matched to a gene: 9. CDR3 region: CASSSGLTGGETQYF. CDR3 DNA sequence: TGCGCCAGCAGCTCCGGACTCACGGGAGGAGAGACCCAGTACTTC.

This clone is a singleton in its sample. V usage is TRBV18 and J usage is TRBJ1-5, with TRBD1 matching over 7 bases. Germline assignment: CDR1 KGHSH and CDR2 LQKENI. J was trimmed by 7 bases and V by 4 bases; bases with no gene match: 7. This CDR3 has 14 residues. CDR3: CASSRGQWNQPQHF. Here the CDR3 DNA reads TGTGCCAGCTCACGGGGACAGTGGAACCAGCCCCAGCATTTT.

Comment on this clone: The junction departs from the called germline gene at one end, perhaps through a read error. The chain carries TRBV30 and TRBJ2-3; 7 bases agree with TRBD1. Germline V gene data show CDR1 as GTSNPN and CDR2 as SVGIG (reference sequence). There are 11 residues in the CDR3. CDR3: CAWSSGQAQDF. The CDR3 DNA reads TGTGCCTGGAGTTCAGGACAGGCCCAAGATTTT.

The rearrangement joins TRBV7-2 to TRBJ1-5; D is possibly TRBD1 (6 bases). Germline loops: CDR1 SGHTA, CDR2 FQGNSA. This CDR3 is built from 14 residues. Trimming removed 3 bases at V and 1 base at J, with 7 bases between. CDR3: CASSLDSSNQPQHF. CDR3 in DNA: TGTGCCAGCAGCTTGGACAGCAGCAATCAGCCCCAGCATTTT. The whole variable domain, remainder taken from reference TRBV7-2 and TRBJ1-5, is GAGVSQSPSNKVTEKGKDVELRCDPISGHTALYWYRQSLGQGLEFLIYFQGNSAPDKSGLPSDRFSAERTGGSVSTLTIQRTQQEDSAVYLCASSLDSSNQPQHFGDGTRLSIL.

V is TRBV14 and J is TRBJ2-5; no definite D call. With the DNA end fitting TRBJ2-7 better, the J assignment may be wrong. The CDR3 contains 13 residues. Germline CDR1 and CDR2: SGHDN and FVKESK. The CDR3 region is CASSQRVHYEQYF. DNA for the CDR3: TGTGCCAGCAGCCAACGGGTCCACTACGAGCAGTACTTC.

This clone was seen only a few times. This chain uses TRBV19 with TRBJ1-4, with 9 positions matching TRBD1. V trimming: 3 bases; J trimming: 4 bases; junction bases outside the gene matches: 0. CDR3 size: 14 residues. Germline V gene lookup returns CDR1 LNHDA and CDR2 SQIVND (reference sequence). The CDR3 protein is CASSMTGGNEKLFF. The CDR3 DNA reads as TGTGCCAGTAGTATGACAGGGGGTAATGAAAAACTGTTTTTT.

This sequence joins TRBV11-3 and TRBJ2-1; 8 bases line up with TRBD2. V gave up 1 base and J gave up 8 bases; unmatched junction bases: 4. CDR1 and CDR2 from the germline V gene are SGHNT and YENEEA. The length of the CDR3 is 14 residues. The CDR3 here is CASSLGAGGYEQFF. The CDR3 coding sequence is TGTGCCAGCAGCTTAGGTGCGGGGGGTTATGAGCAGTTCTTC.

DNA of the CDR3: TGTGCCAGCAGTTTTATCGGGGTGGGGACTAATGAAAAACTGTTTTTT. It specifies CASSFIGVGTNEKLFF. The chain couples TRBV28 to TRBJ1-4; no clear D. Germline CDR1 and CDR2: MDHEN and SYDVKM. V lost 3 bases and J lost 2, with 13 bases in between. This CDR3 is built from 16 residues.

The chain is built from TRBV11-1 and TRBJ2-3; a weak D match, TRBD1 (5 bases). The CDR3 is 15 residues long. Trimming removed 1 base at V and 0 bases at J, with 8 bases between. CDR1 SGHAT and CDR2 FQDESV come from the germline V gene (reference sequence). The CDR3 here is CASSLEGVSTDTQYF. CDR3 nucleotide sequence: TGTGCCAGCAGCTTAGAAGGGGTTAGCACAGATACGCAGTATTTT. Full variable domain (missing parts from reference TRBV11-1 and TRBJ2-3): EAEVAQSPRYKITEKSQAVAFWCDPISGHATLYWYRQILGQGPELLVQFQDESVVDDSQLPKDRFSAERLKGVDSTLKIQPAELGDSAMYLCASSLEGVSTDTQYFGPGTRLTVL.

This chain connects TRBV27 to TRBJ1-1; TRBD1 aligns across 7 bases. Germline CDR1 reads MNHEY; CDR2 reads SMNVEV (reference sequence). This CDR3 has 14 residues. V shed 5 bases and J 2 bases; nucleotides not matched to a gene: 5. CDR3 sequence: CASSPGTANTEAFF. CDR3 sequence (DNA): TGTGCCAGCAGTCCCGGGACAGCTAACACTGAAGCTTTCTTT.

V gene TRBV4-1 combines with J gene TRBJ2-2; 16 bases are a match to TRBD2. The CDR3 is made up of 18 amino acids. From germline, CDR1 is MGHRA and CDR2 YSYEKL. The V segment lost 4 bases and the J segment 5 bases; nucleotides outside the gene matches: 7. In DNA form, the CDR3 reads TGCGCCAGCAGCCCACTGGGGACTAGCGGGGGGGCAACCGGGGAGCTGTTTTTT. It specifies CASSPLGTSGGATGELFF.

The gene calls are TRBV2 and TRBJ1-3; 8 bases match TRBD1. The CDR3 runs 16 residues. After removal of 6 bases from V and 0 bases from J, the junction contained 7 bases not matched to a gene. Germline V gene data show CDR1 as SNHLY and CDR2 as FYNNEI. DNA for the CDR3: TGTGCCAGCAGGGGGGGGACAGGTCTCTCTGGAAACACCATATATTTT. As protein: CASRGGTGLSGNTIYF.

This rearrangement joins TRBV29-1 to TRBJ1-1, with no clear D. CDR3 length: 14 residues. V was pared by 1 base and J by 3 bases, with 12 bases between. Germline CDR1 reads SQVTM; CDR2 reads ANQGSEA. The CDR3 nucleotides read TGCAGCGTTGAAGGGGGAGTTACCGACACTGAAGCTTTCTTT. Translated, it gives CSVEGGVTDTEAFF.